This T cell receptor (beta chain) was obtained from a study of CD8 T cells in ankylosing spondylitis. The CDR3 length is 15 residues. V was clipped by 5 bases and J by 4 bases, with 17 bases between them. The V gene's germline CDR1 is SGHNT and CDR2 YENEEA. Generation of TCR beta libraries employed quantitative 5'-RACE incorporating molecular barcodes. TCRdb re-analysed the 5' RACE reads in MiXCR, keeping a single row per CDR3 protein. The table lists about 33,000 distinct CDR3 sequences, about 11% of them singletons. General study findings and limits: Reactive arthritis synovial fluid and blood previously showed some of these motif variants. Seven or eight highly homologous variants made up a TCR beta motif, and this motif appeared characteristic of ankylosing spondylitis blood. The study looked at matched synovial fluid samples from ankylosing spondylitis patients. Disease-linked clones were reported to be significantly enriched there.

Turning to this clonotype: The antigen is not known.

The chain links TRBV11-3 to TRBJ2-5; D is unresolved. The specimen sequenced was synovial fluid, either unsorted or a sorted T cell fraction (not recorded which). The source is a male donor with ankylosing spondylitis. CDR3 DNA: TGTGCCAGCAGCCCCCCAGTAGGGTTTCGAGAGACCCAGTACTTC. This gives the protein CASSPPVGFRETQYF. The variable domain in full, with the rest retrieved from reference TRBV11-3 and TRBJ2-5, is EAGVVQSPRYKIIEKKQPVAFWCNPISGHNTLYWYLQNLGQGPELLIRYENEEAVDDSQLPKDRFSAERLKGVDSTLKIQPAELGDSAVYLCASSPPVGFRETQYFGPGTRLLVL.